This is a list of T cell receptor beta chains from one sample in a study of T cell responses to AZD1222 COVID-19 vaccine. Method: immunoSEQ multiplex PCR; TCRdb's copy keeps in-frame clones and lacks some. The repertoire consists of approximately 21,000 clones, with roughly 80% occurring once and the leading ten covering about 16%. Sequenced here: peripheral blood, sampled 28 days after the second AZD1222 dose. These receptors came from an adult who received the AZD1222 COVID-19 vaccine. Both conserved end residues are part of each CDR3. D genes are given only for firm matches. Some rows have no size entry. The others give once, few or many, or a class for an expanded clone.

v_gene	j_gene	len	d_gene	abundance	CDR3aa	CDR3nt
TRBV4-2	TRBJ2-5	14	.	.	CASSQSSAEETQYF	TGTGCCAGCAGCCAAAGCTCGGCTGAAGAGACCCAGTACTTC
TRBV5-1	TRBJ2-7	14	TRBD1	few	CASSLTGGQYEQYF	TGCGCCAGCAGCCTAACAGGGGGCCAGTACGAGCAGTACTTC
TRBV19	TRBJ1-1	15	.	.	CASSIRAETNTEAFF	TGTGCCAGTAGTATCCGCGCAGAAACGAACACTGAAGCTTTCTTT
TRBV9	TRBJ1-4	15	TRBD1	few	CASSVGDRGLGKLFF	TGTGCCAGCAGCGTAGGCGACAGGGGGCTTGGAAAACTGTTTTTT
TRBV3-1/TRBV3-2	TRBJ2-1	15	TRBD2	.	CASSQMSGNYNEQFF	TGTGCCAGCAGCCAAATGAGCGGGAACTACAATGAGCAGTTCTTC
TRBV6-2/TRBV6-3	TRBJ2-7	17	TRBD1	.	CASSYKVGDRQGYEQYF	TGTGCCAGCAGTTACAAGGTCGGGGACAGGCAAGGGTACGAGCAGTACTTC
TRBV5-1	TRBJ1-2	16	.	.	CASSLEAGAVSYGYTF	TGCGCCAGCAGCTTGGAGGCGGGGGCGGTTTCCTATGGCTACACCTTC
TRBV12-1	TRBJ1-5	16	.	.	CASSFGGALKGQPQHF	TGTGCCAGCAGCTTTGGGGGGGCGCTTAAAGGTCAGCCCCAGCATTTT
TRBV18	TRBJ2-3	18	TRBD2	.	CASSPSTSGRASTDTQYF	TGTGCCAGCTCACCTTCGACTAGCGGGAGGGCTAGCACAGATACGCAGTATTTT
TRBV7-3	TRBJ2-2	17	.	.	CASSPHREASNTGELFF	TGTGCCAGCAGCCCCCACAGGGAGGCCTCGAACACCGGGGAGCTGTTTTTT
TRBV12-3/TRBV12-4	TRBJ1-6	12	TRBD1	.	CASGTGVSPLHF	TGTGCCAGCGGGACAGGGGTTTCACCCCTCCACTTT
TRBV7-8	TRBJ1-1	18	.	once	CASSSHRSIAGLNTEAFF	TGTGCCAGCAGCTCCCACCGGTCGATAGCGGGTCTGAACACTGAAGCTTTCTTT
TRBV15	TRBJ2-3	15	TRBD2	.	CATSASGTSTDTQYF	TGTGCCACCAGCGCTAGCGGTACTAGCACAGATACGCAGTATTTT
TRBV7-3	TRBJ2-1	13	.	.	CASSPGLNNEQFF	TGTGCCAGCAGCCCCGGACTGAACAATGAGCAGTTCTTC
TRBV2	TRBJ2-1	12	.	few	CASSAGLNEQFF	TGTGCCAGCAGTGCGGGGCTCAATGAGCAGTTCTTC
TRBV11-2	TRBJ2-7	13	TRBD1	.	CASSSWTGSEQYF	TGTGCCAGCAGCTCCTGGACAGGGTCCGAGCAGTACTTC
TRBV5-1	TRBJ1-1	15	.	once	CASSLGGGRDTEAFF	TGCGCCAGCAGCTTGGGTGGTGGCAGGGATACTGAAGCTTTCTTT
TRBV6-1	TRBJ2-3	14	TRBD2	.	CASSGAGFEDTQYF	TGTGCCAGCAGTGGAGCGGGGTTTGAAGATACGCAGTATTTT
TRBV6-5	TRBJ2-1	12	.	.	CASRGRAREQFF	TGTGCCAGCAGGGGAAGGGCGAGGGAGCAGTTCTTC
TRBV30	TRBJ1-4	16	.	.	CAWSADRSGANEKLFF	TGTGCCTGGAGTGCGGACCGTTCGGGGGCTAATGAAAAACTGTTTTTT
TRBV5-1	TRBJ1-6	13	.	.	CASSPGRGEPLHF	TGCGCCAGCAGCCCGGGACGGGGTGAACCCCTCCACTTT
TRBV4-3	TRBJ1-4	16	.	.	CASSQDRAATNEKLFF	TGCGCCAGCAGCCAAGATCGGGCGGCTACTAATGAAAAACTGTTTTTT
TRBV7-9	TRBJ1-5	14	.	.	CASSSTVFDQPQHF	TGTGCCAGCAGCTCGACGGTTTTTGATCAGCCCCAGCATTTT
TRBV7-9	TRBJ2-7	12	.	.	CASSLVAHEQYF	TGTGCCAGCAGCTTAGTCGCCCACGAGCAGTACTTC
TRBV4-1	TRBJ1-2	13	.	.	CASSQASEDGYTF	TGCGCCAGCAGCCAAGCATCAGAAGATGGCTACACCTTC
TRBV12-3/TRBV12-4	TRBJ2-2	12	.	.	CASSLLTGELFF	TGTGCCAGCAGTTTACTCACCGGGGAGCTGTTTTTT
TRBV7-9	TRBJ1-1	13	.	.	CASSSSWGTEAFF	TGTGCCAGCAGCTCATCATGGGGCACTGAAGCTTTCTTT
TRBV28	TRBJ1-2	13	TRBD1	.	CATRTGGPYGYTF	TGTGCCACCAGGACAGGGGGCCCCTATGGCTACACCTTC
TRBV18	TRBJ1-1	15	.	.	CASSPSQAMNTEAFF	TGTGCCAGCTCACCTTCACAGGCCATGAACACTGAAGCTTTCTTT
TRBV5-6	TRBJ2-7	13	TRBD1	.	CASSPRDSYEQYF	TGTGCCAGCAGTCCTAGGGACAGCTACGAGCAGTACTTC
TRBV30	TRBJ2-6	18	.	.	CATRLGRLAVGGANVLTF	TGTGCTACGAGGCTAGGGCGGCTAGCTGTTGGCGGGGCCAACGTCCTGACTTTC
TRBV6-2/TRBV6-3	TRBJ2-5	11	.	.	CASSYVETQYF	TGTGCCAGCAGTTACGTAGAGACCCAGTACTTC
TRBV6-5	TRBJ1-1	16	.	once	CASSSAGPPLLSEAFF	TGTGCCAGCAGTTCGGCGGGGCCCCCCCTACTATCTGAAGCTTTCTTT
TRBV6-5	TRBJ2-5	14	.	.	CASSTHFEEETQYF	TGTGCCAGCAGTACTCATTTCGAGGAAGAGACCCAGTACTTC
TRBV5-1	TRBJ1-5	15	.	.	CASSLGPDEGQPQHF	TGCGCCAGCAGCTTGGGACCGGACGAGGGTCAGCCCCAGCATTTT
TRBV10-3	TRBJ2-2	16	TRBD2	.	CAISGLAGDDTGELFF	TGTGCCATCAGCGGACTAGCGGGAGATGACACCGGGGAGCTGTTTTTT
TRBV10-2	TRBJ2-6	18	.	.	CASSNSPLLTKSANVLTF	TGCGCCAGCAGTAATAGCCCACTTCTAACAAAGTCGGCCAACGTCCTGACTTTC
TRBV5-1	TRBJ2-7	13	.	few	CASSLGGGYEQYF	TGCGCCAGCAGCTTGGGGGGAGGCTACGAGCAGTACTTC
TRBV4-2	TRBJ2-7	16	.	.	CASSQDGLDKSYEQYF	TGTGCCAGCAGCCAAGATGGGCTAGATAAATCATACGAGCAGTACTTC
TRBV5-1	TRBJ1-3	14	.	.	CASSLEGPGNTIYF	TGCGCCAGCAGCTTGGAAGGGCCAGGAAACACCATATATTTT